These 19 T cell receptor beta chains were sequenced from one sample in a study of CD8 T cells in Susac syndrome. RNA totalling roughly 0.45 to 1 ug underwent reverse transcription with random hexamers. TCRdb re-called the immunoSEQ multiplex PCR reads with MiXCR, one entry per CDR3 protein. In the table there are under 200,000 distinct CDR3 sequences, roughly 92% of which are singletons. The sequenced sample was CD4+ T cells from PBMCs. All receptors derive from a human donor in good health.

This clonotype was detected a few times. The chain uses TRBV11-2 and TRBJ2-5; D unclear. The CDR3 consists of 12 residues. The germline CDR1 and CDR2 sequences are SGHAT and FQNNGV. Trimming left V 3 bases short and J 3 bases short, with 5 bases between. CDR3 coding DNA: TGTGCCAGCAGCTTTGCTGAAGAGACCCAGTACTTC. Its protein is CASSFAEETQYF.

This chain uses TRBV20-1 with TRBJ2-7, with 9 positions matching TRBD1. The CDR3 sequence is 13 residues long. Germline V gene data show CDR1 as DFQATT and CDR2 as SNEGSKA (reference sequence). The J segment lost 3 bases and the V segment lost 5 bases, leaving 5 bases of the junction unmatched. This CDR3 is CSAHDRGGYEQYV. DNA for the CDR3: TGCAGTGCTCATGACAGGGGGGGCTACGAGCAGTACGTC.

This chain connects TRBV29-1 to TRBJ1-2, with a possible D match to TRBD1 (5 bases). CDR3 length equals 12 residues. V was shortened by 1 base and J by 8 bases, with 11 bases between the two germline ends. Germline V gene data show CDR1 as SQVTM and CDR2 as ANQGSEA. CDR3 bases: TGCAGCGTTGAAGGAACAGGCCGAGGCTACACCTTC. Amino acid sequence: CSVEGTGRGYTF.

A single count supports this clonotype. V is TRBV5-4 and J is TRBJ2-5; 9 nucleotides align to TRBD1. Per the germline V gene, CDR1 is SGHNT and CDR2 is YYREEE (reference sequence). Unmatched junction bases numbered 6, after V lost 4 bases and J lost 5 bases. The CDR3 consists of 14 residues. In nucleotides, the CDR3 is TGTGCCAGCAGCACCGGACAGGGGAGCGAGACCCAGTACTTC. Protein sequence: CASSTGQGSETQYF. Looking up the rest from reference TRBV5-4 and TRBJ2-5 gives the full variable domain: ETGVTQSPTHLIKTRGQQVTLRCSSQSGHNTVSWYQQALGQGPQFIFQYYREEENGRGNFPPRFSGLQFPNYSSELNVNALELDDSALYLCASSTGQGSETQYFGPGTRLLVL.

The chain carries TRBV5-1 and TRBJ2-1, with TRBD2 matching over 13 bases. CDR1 is SGHRS and CDR2 is YFSETQ in the germline V gene. V lost 4 bases and J lost 10; bases outside the gene matches: 8. The CDR3 contains 15 residues. The CDR3 spells CASSKRTGLAGEQFF. The DNA for the CDR3 is TGCGCCAGCAGCAAGCGTACGGGACTAGCGGGGGAGCAGTTCTTC. The whole variable domain, remainder taken from reference TRBV5-1 and TRBJ2-1, is KAGVTQTPRYLIKTRGQQVTLSCSPISGHRSVSWYQQTPGQGLQFLFEYFSETQRNKGNFPGRFSGRQFSNSRSEMNVSTLELGDSALYLCASSKRTGLAGEQFFGPGTRLTVL.

This clonotype was observed once. The chain employs TRBV7-2 and TRBJ2-7; TRBD2 aligns across 7 bases. The germline gives CDR1 SGHTA, CDR2 FQGNSA. The CDR3 contains 15 residues. The trim removed 5 bases at V and 0 bases at J, leaving 7 bases unmatched. CDR3 sequence: CASSPTSRSSYEQYV. The CDR3 DNA is TGTGCCAGCAGCCCGACTAGCAGGAGCTCCTACGAGCAGTACGTC.

The genes are TRBV27 and TRBJ2-6; 7 nucleotides align to TRBD1. The V gene's germline CDR1 is MNHEY and CDR2 SMNVEV (reference sequence). V was pared by 4 bases and J by 2 bases, with 2 bases of the junction left unmatched. The CDR3 covers 15 residues. In DNA form, the CDR3 reads TGTGCCAGCAGTTCCACAGGGGCTGGGGCCAACGTCCTGACTTTC. Its translation is CASSSTGAGANVLTF. The full variable domain, rest sourced from reference TRBV27 and TRBJ2-6, is EAQVTQNPRYLITVTGKKLTVTCSQNMNHEYMSWYRQDPGLGLRQIYYSMNVEVTDKGDVPEGYKVSRKEKRNFPLILESPSPNQTSLYFCASSSTGAGANVLTFGAGSRLTVL.

The genes are TRBV27 and TRBJ1-2; D unresolved. V lost 4 bases to trimming and J lost 4 bases, with 19 bases between them. The CDR3 is made up of 16 amino acids. Germline V CDR1 and CDR2: MNHEY, SMNVEV (reference sequence). The CDR3, as DNA: TGTGCCAGCAGTTCTCGATGGGAGGGAAGGAGCTATGGCTACACCTTC. Amino acids: CASSSRWEGRSYGYTF.

The gene calls are TRBV14 and TRBJ1-4, with D unclear. Trimming removed 1 base at V and 8 bases at J, with 8 bases between. Germline-derived CDR1 and CDR2 are SGHDN and FVKESK. The CDR3 extends over 13 amino acids. Here the CDR3 reads CASSQVLGEKLFF. CDR3 coding DNA: TGTGCCAGCAGCCAAGTTTTGGGGGAAAAACTGTTTTTT. Based on the CDR3 plus reference TRBV14 and TRBJ1-4, the full variable domain is EAGVTQFPSHSVIEKGQTVTLRCDPISGHDNLYWYRRVMGKEIKFLLHFVKESKQDESGMPNNRFLAERTGGTYSTLKVQPAELEDSGVYFCASSQVLGEKLFFGSGTQLSVL.

This chain joins TRBV29-1 and TRBJ1-1; no clear D gene. There are 14 residues in the CDR3. Germline V CDR1 and CDR2: SQVTM, ANQGSEA. V was pared by 6 bases and J by 4 bases, with 18 bases between. In nucleotides, the CDR3 is TGCAGCGTGATTTATGGCTTCTCGGGCACTGAAGCTTTCTTT. The encoded protein is CSVIYGFSGTEAFF.

The rearrangement joins TRBV20-1 to TRBJ2-6; no firm D call. Trimming took off 4 bases at V and 4 bases at J, with 5 bases between the two ends. The CDR3 contains 12 residues. Germline assignment: CDR1 DFQATT and CDR2 SNEGSKA (reference sequence). The CDR3 coding sequence is TGCAGTGCTATCGCAGGGGCCAACGTCCTGACTTTC. It translates to CSAIAGANVLTF.

The J gene is TRBJ2-7, the V gene TRBV30, with TRBD1 as a possible D gene (5 bases). The germline CDR1 and CDR2 sequences are GTSNPN and SVGIG (reference sequence). Trimming left V 3 bases short and J 4 bases short, with 16 bases between. The CDR3 is 14 amino acids. In DNA form, the CDR3 reads TGTGCCTGGAGACCTCAGGGAAGCAGGTACGAGCAGTACTTC. Encoded protein: CAWRPQGSRYEQYF.

CDR3 sequence reads: CASSTELLLNYGYTF. CDR3 DNA: TGTGCCAGCTCGACAGAACTCCTACTAAACTATGGCTACACCTTC. This rearrangement joins TRBV18 to TRBJ1-2; a possible D gene is TRBD1 (5 bases). The V end lost 6 bases, the J end lost 2 bases, and 16 bases lay between the germline ends. The CDR3 length is 15 residues. Germline CDR1 and CDR2: KGHSH and LQKENI.

This rearrangement joins TRBV6-5 to TRBJ1-2, with D possibly matching TRBD1 (6 bases). Germline V gene lookup returns CDR1 MNHEY and CDR2 SVGAGI. CDR3 length equals 15 residues. Trimming took off 9 bases at V and 3 bases at J, with 20 bases between the two ends. The CDR3 loop reads CASKRGGQGDYGYTF. CDR3 sequence (DNA): TGTGCCAGTAAAAGGGGGGGTCAGGGAGACTATGGCTACACCTTC.

This sequence joins TRBV29-1 and TRBJ2-5; weak D call: TRBD2 (6 bases). Germline V gene data show CDR1 as SQVTM and CDR2 as ANQGSEA. Trimming took off 4 bases at V and 9 bases at J, with 9 bases between the two ends. The CDR3 contains 10 residues. The CDR3 sequence is CSVGGEAQYF. CDR3 DNA: TGCAGCGTTGGGGGGGAGGCCCAGTACTTC.

This sequence joins TRBV30 and TRBJ1-1, with a possible D match to TRBD1 (5 bases). Germline V gene lookup returns CDR1 GTSNPN and CDR2 SVGIG (reference sequence). The CDR3 extends over 14 amino acids. The V gene lost 4 bases and the J gene lost 6 bases, with 18 bases spanning the gap. The DNA for the CDR3 is TGTGCCTGGACCCCAATGGGGCCCGGGGCTGAAGCTTTCTTT. It encodes CAWTPMGPGAEAFF.

The chain is built from TRBV27 and TRBJ2-7; the match to TRBD1 covers 7 bases. The V and J ends lost 4 bases and 3 bases, in that order; junction bases with no gene match: 9. CDR3 length: 15 residues. Germline V CDR1 and CDR2: MNHEY, SMNVEV (reference sequence). This CDR3 is CASSSRQGIVYEQYF. CDR3 DNA sequence: TGTGCCAGCAGTTCCAGACAGGGTATCGTCTACGAGCAGTACTTC.

The J gene is TRBJ2-7, the V gene TRBV11-1, with a tentative D call TRBD2 (6 bases). Deletions cut 2 bases from V and 9 bases from J, with 8 bases between. CDR3 length: 11 amino acids. Looked up from germline, CDR1 is SGHAT and CDR2 is FQDESV (reference sequence). CDR3 sequence: CASSLRGLQYF. CDR3 nucleotides: TGTGCCAGCAGCTTAAGGGGACTGCAGTACTTC.

Worth noting for this clonotype: A junction end diverges from the germline sequence, so it may reflect a read error. The rearrangement links TRBV7-7 to TRBJ2-5, with D possibly matching TRBD2 (5 bases). This CDR3 has 15 amino acids. Germline V lookup: CDR1 SSHAT, CDR2 FNYEAQ (reference sequence). CDR3 DNA sequence: TGTGCTAGCAGCCGGCTACGGGGTCCCCAAGAGACCCAGTACTTC. This encodes CASSRLRGPQETQYF.